This section outlines one TCR beta chain sequence together with its context. The data stem from a study of blood T cell repertoires in COVID-19. Across the study: T cells, B-cell-depleted T cells, or PBMCs provided the cDNA or gDNA that served as material.

CDR1 and CDR2 (germline): SGHTA, FQGNSA. V dropped 3 bases and J dropped 5 bases, with 7 bases sitting between them. This CDR3 has 12 amino acids. Sequencing was performed with immunoSEQ multiplex PCR; in TCRdb, only in-frame clones are kept and a portion is missing. Here the sample spans about 170,000 clones, around 86% being singletons. Sequencing was done on a sample of peripheral blood. This clonotype was obtained from a man between 65 and 85 years old with acute or convalescent COVID-19. The chain links TRBV7-2 to TRBJ2-5; no definite D call. In DNA, the CDR3 is TGTGCCAGCAGCTTTAGCTGGGAGACCCAGTACTTC. Residues: CASSFSWETQYF.